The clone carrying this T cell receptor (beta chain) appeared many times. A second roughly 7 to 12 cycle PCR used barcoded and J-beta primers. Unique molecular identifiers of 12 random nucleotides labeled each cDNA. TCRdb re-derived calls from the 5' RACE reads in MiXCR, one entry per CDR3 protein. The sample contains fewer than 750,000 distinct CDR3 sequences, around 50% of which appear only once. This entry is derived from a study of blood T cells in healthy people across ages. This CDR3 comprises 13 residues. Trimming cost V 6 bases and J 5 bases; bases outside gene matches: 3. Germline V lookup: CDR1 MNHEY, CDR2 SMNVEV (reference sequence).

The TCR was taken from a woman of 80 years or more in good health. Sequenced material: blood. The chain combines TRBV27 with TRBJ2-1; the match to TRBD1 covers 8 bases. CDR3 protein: CASSWDRHNEQFF. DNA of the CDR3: TGTGCCAGCAGCTGGGACAGGCACAATGAGCAGTTCTTC.